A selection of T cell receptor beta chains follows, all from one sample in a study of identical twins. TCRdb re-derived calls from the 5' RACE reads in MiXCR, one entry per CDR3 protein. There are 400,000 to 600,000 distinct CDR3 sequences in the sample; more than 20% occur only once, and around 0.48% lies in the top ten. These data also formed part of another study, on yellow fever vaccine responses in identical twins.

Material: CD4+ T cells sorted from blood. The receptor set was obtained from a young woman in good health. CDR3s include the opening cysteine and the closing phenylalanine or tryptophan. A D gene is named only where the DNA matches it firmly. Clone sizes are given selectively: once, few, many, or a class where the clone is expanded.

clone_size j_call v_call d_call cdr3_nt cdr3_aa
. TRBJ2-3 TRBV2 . TGTGCCAGCAGTGAAGCGGAGCTAGTAAGCACAGATACGCAGTATTTT CASSEAELVSTDTQYF
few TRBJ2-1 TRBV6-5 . TGTGCCAGCAGTTCCAATAGGGAGGTCCACAATGAGCAGTTCTTC CASSSNREVHNEQFF
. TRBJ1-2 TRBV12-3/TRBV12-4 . TGTGCCAGCAGTTACGCGGGGGCAAGTATTGGCTACACCTTC CASSYAGASIGYTF
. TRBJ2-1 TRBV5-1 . TGCGCCAGTAAGGACCGATTCAACAATGAGCAGTTCTTC CASKDRFNNEQFF
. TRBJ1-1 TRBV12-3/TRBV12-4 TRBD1 TGTGCCAGCAGTTTCTCGACAGGGGCGACAACTGAAGCTTTCTTT CASSFSTGATTEAFF
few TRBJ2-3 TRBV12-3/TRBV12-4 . TGTGCCAGCATAGGGGATGAGGGACGTCATACGCAGTATTTT CASIGDEGRHTQYF
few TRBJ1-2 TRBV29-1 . TGCGGCTCTAGGGCGAACTATGGCTACACCTTC CGSRANYGYTF
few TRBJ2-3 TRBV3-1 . TGTGCCAGCAGCCAAGATGGGGCTAGAAACACAGATACGCAGTATTTT CASSQDGARNTDTQYF
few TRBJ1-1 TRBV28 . TGTGCCAGCGGCCTAGTCAGGGTGTACACTGAAGCTTTCTTT CASGLVRVYTEAFF
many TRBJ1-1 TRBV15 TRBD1 TGTGCCACCAGCAGAAACACGGCCGGGACAGGTGAAGCTTTCTTT CATSRNTAGTGEAFF
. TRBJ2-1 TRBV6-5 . TGTGCCAGCAAGCAATACAATGAGCAGTTCTTC CASKQYNEQFF
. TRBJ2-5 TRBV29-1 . TGCAGCGTTGGGCCGGCCCAAGAGACCCAGTACTTC CSVGPAQETQYF
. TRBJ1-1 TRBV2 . TGTGCCAGCAGTGCTCAGGTGCCAAACACTGAAGCTTTCTTT CASSAQVPNTEAFF
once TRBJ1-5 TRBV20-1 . TGCAGTGCTAGGGGTGAGGGTGGGAGCAATCAGCCCCAGCATTTT CSARGEGGSNQPQHF
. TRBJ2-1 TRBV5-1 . TGCGCCAGCAGCTCCCGGGACAACATTGACAATGAGCAGTTCTTC CASSSRDNIDNEQFF
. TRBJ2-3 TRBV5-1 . TGCGCCAGCAGCCCGGAGGGAACCACAGATACGCAGTATTTT CASSPEGTTDTQYF
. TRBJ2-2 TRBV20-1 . TGCAGTGCGGACACCACCACGAACACCGGGGAGCTGTTTTTT CSADTTTNTGELFF
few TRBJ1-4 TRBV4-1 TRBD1 TGCGCCAGCAGCCAAAGACAGGGGGTGGGAGAAAAACTGTTTTTT CASSQRQGVGEKLFF
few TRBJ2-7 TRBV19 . TGTGCCAGTAGAAAGGTGGACAGCTACGAGCAGTACTTC CASRKVDSYEQYF
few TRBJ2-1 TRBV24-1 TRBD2 TGTGCCACTGCTGATCGACTAGCCGCCAATGAGCAGTTCTTC CATADRLAANEQFF
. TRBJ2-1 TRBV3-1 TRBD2 TGTGCCAGCTGTTTGGGGGTATCGAGCGGGGGGGCCAATGAGCAGTTCTTC CASCLGVSSGGANEQFF
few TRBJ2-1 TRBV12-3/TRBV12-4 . TGTGCCAGCAGTTTGGGGGCAGGGGCCCGGAGTTCCTACAATGAGCAGTTCTTC CASSLGAGARSSYNEQFF
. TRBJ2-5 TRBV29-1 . TGCAGCGTTGACCGGACGGGGTCTGGAGAGACCCAGTACTTC CSVDRTGSGETQYF
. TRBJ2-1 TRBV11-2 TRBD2 TGTGCCAGCAGCTTGCTAGCGGTACTGGGGGAGCAGTTCTTC CASSLLAVLGEQFF
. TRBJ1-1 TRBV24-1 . TGTGCCACCAGTGACCAGGGTAGGACTGAAGCTTTCTTT CATSDQGRTEAFF
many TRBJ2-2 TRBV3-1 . TGTGCCAGCAGCCAAGATCCCGGACCCACCGGGGAGCTGTTTTTT CASSQDPGPTGELFF
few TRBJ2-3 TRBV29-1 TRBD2 TGCAGCGTCCGAGGTAGCGGGGGCCTAAGCACAGATACGCAGTATTTT CSVRGSGGLSTDTQYF
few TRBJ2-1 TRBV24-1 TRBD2 TGTGCCACCAGTGATTCCGGCGGGAGTTGGAAGGGTGAGCAGTTCTTC CATSDSGGSWKGEQFF
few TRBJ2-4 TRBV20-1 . TGCAGTGCCCTCGGACAGATCGGCAAAAACATTCAGTACTTC CSALGQIGKNIQYF
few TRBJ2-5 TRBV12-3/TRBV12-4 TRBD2 TGTGCCAGCAGTTTGGGGCCCGGCGGGAGTCATGAGACCCAGTACTTC CASSLGPGGSHETQYF
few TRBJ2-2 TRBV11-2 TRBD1 TGTGCCAGCAGTTCCCTCAGAAGGGACAGGTCGAACACCGGGGAGCTGTTTTTT CASSSLRRDRSNTGELFF
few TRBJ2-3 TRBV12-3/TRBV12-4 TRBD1 TGTGCCAGCAGTTTATGGCGGACAGGCACGCAGGATACGCAGTATTTT CASSLWRTGTQDTQYF
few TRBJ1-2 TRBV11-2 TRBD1 TGTGCCAGCAGCTTGCGACAGGGGAACTATGGCTACACCTTC CASSLRQGNYGYTF
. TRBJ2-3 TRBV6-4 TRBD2 TGTGCCACCCGGGGGGTTAGCACAGATACGCAGTATTTT CATRGVSTDTQYF
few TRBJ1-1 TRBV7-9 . TGTGCCAGCAGCTTAGCCTTCCTTTGGGTACCTGAAGCTTTCTTT CASSLAFLWVPEAFF
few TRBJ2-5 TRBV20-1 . TGCAGTGCGCAGACGGTTGGAGAGACCCAGTACTTC CSAQTVGETQYF
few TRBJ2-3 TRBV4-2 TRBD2 TGTGCCAGCAGCCAAGAACGGGTCGCTAGCGGGAGGCCCATCACAGATACGCAGTATTTT CASSQERVASGRPITDTQYF
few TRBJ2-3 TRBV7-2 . TGTGCCAGCAGCCCTACCGGGGCGTTAGCGGCGGGTACGCAGTATTTT CASSPTGALAAGTQYF
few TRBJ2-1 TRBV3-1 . TGTGCCAGCAGCGAAAGGGTTGAGCAGGGTGAGCAGTTCTTC CASSERVEQGEQFF
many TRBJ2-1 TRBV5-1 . TGCGCCAGCACCCCCCGGGGGAGCTCTACTGGGGACTACAATGAGCAGTTCTTC CASTPRGSSTGDYNEQFF
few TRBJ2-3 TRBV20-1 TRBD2 TGCAGTGCTAGAGACCTACTAGCGGGAAGGGCAGATACGCAGTATTTT CSARDLLAGRADTQYF
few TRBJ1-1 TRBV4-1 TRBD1 TGCGCCAGCAGCCAAGCGGAGGGCAGGGGGCTGAACACTGAAGCTTTCTTT CASSQAEGRGLNTEAFF
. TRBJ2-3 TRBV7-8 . TGTGCCAGCATCCTAACTCCCTCCCGGGGAGATACGCAGTATTTT CASILTPSRGDTQYF
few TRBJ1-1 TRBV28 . TGTGCCAGCAGGATTAACACTGAAGCTTTCTTT CASRINTEAFF
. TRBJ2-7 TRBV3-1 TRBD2 TGTGCCAGCAGCCATCTAGCGGGAGTGTACGAGCAGTACTTC CASSHLAGVYEQYF